These 27 T cell receptor beta chains were all obtained from the same sample, sequenced in a study of CD8 T cells in ankylosing spondylitis. Study results and limitations: What appeared characteristic of ankylosing spondylitis blood was a TCR beta motif of about eight highly homologous variants.

TCRdb re-derived calls from the 5' RACE reads in MiXCR, one entry per CDR3 protein. The data contain 200,000 to 250,000 distinct CDR3 sequences, around 18% of them seen just once; the ten biggest clones take up about 42%. These receptors lack a known antigen. Sequencing used blood, either unsorted or a sorted T cell fraction (not recorded which). These receptor sequences come from a male donor with ankylosing spondylitis.

This clonotype was recorded a few times. J is TRBJ2-2 and V is TRBV4-1, with 8 bases fitting TRBD2. Per germline, CDR1 MGHRA and CDR2 YSYEKL. The CDR3 length is 18 residues. V gave up 4 bases and J gave up 0 bases; unmatched junction bases: 10. In DNA, the CDR3 is TGCGCCAGCAGCCCACACGTAGGACTAGCCGCGAACACCGGGGAGCTGTTTTTT. This sequence encodes CASSPHVGLAANTGELFF.

This clonotype has more than one count but fewer than ten. J is TRBJ2-1 and V is TRBV29-1; D unclear. V lost 3 bases, J lost 9 bases, and 9 bases lay in between. This CDR3 is 11 amino acids long. CDR1 and CDR2 (germline): SQVTM, ANQGSEA. The CDR3 sequence is CSVEVGGEQFF. Written as DNA, the CDR3 is TGCAGCGTTGAGGTCGGTGGTGAGCAGTTCTTC.

The table lists this clonotype with a few counts. This chain joins TRBV5-5 and TRBJ1-5, with TRBD1 identical over 8 bases. From germline, CDR1 is SGHKS and CDR2 YYEKEE (reference sequence). V was pared by 3 bases and J by 2 bases, with 4 bases of the junction left unmatched. CDR3 length: 15 residues. The CDR3 nucleotides are TGTGCCAGCAGCTCGACAGGGGACGGCAATCAGCCCCAGCATTTT. It translates to CASSSTGDGNQPQHF.

J is TRBJ1-1 and V is TRBV12-3 or TRBV12-4; TRBD1 agrees at 8 bases. J gave up 7 bases and V 8 bases, and 18 bases lay outside the gene matches. This CDR3 spans 16 amino acids. CDR3 nucleotide sequence: TGTGCCAGCCCCCTCTGCCAGGGACAGGCTAAAATTGAAGCTTTCTTT. It is translated as CASPLCQGQAKIEAFF.

This clonotype appeared a few times. The V and J genes are TRBV12-3 or TRBV12-4 and TRBJ2-3; TRBD2 matches at 7 bases. The CDR3 is 17 amino acids. V was clipped by 6 bases and J by 4 bases; unmatched bases: 16. Written as DNA, the CDR3 is TGTGCCAGCAGCCCCGGGACTAAGGCCACCGGCGCAGATACGCAGTATTTT. This gives the protein CASSPGTKATGADTQYF.

The chain recombines TRBV6-5 with TRBJ2-7; TRBD1 or TRBD2 may be the D gene (8 bases each). Trimming cost V 0 bases and J 0 bases, with 36 bases left between them. Germline CDR1 reads MNHEY; CDR2 reads SVGAGI. This CDR3 has 24 residues. The CDR3 sequence is CASSYSNPDGGVGFGQGLSYEQYF. In nucleotides, the CDR3 is TGTGCCAGCAGTTACTCAAATCCGGACGGGGGGGTCGGTTTCGGACAGGGCCTCTCCTACGAGCAGTACTTC.

A few counts support this clonotype. The gene calls are TRBV12-3 or TRBV12-4 and TRBJ2-2, with D possibly TRBD2 on 6 matching bases. The ends were cut back, 2 bases at V and 3 bases at J, with 13 bases in the middle. CDR3 length equals 16 residues. The CDR3 spells CASSLTGGRDTGELFF. CDR3 nucleotides: TGTGCCAGCAGTTTAACCGGGGGAAGAGACACCGGGGAGCTGTTTTTT.

This clonotype was detected only a few times. CDR3 loop: CASRGPAYEQYF. The CDR3 nucleotides read TGCGCCAGCAGGGGACCAGCCTACGAGCAGTACTTC. This chain uses TRBV10-2 with TRBJ2-7, with D perhaps matching TRBD1 or TRBD2 (5 bases each). The germline V gene has CDR1 WSHSY and CDR2 SAAADI. V shed 6 bases and J shed 2 bases, with 8 bases lying between them. The CDR3 loop spans 12 amino acids.

The chain has TRBV5-8 and TRBJ1-2; no clear D gene. Looked up from germline, CDR1 is SGHTS and CDR2 is YDEGEE. Trimming left V 4 bases short and J 2 bases short, with 6 bases between. The CDR3 is 12 amino acids. Written as DNA, the CDR3 is TGTGCCAGCAGCGCCGGCAACTATGGCTACACCTTC. As protein: CASSAGNYGYTF.

This chain connects TRBV29-1 to TRBJ2-7; no firm D call. Trimming left V 6 bases short and J 3 bases short, with 12 bases between. The CDR3 is 12 residues long. Germline values: CDR1 SQVTM, CDR2 ANQGSEA. CDR3 residues: CSVVDWGYEQYF. The CDR3 DNA reads TGCAGCGTGGTAGATTGGGGCTACGAGCAGTACTTC.

Only a few counts were recorded for this clonotype. The V and J genes are TRBV4-1 and TRBJ2-7; D not certain. The V and J ends lost 0 bases and 4 bases respectively, with 13 bases between them. This CDR3 has 15 amino acids. CDR1 and CDR2 (germline): MGHRA, YSYEKL. The CDR3 region has the DNA TGCGCCAGCAGCCAAGATCGGAATAGCTGGTACGAGCAGTACTTC. Translating gives CASSQDRNSWYEQYF.

Many counts were recorded for this clonotype. This sequence joins TRBV12-3 or TRBV12-4 and TRBJ2-7, with 7 bases lining up with TRBD1. The J segment lost 4 bases and the V segment lost 3 bases, leaving 12 bases of the junction unmatched. The CDR3 totals 16 residues. This CDR3 reads CASSFLGTEGWYEQYF. The DNA for the CDR3 is TGTGCCAGCAGTTTTCTAGGGACAGAGGGGTGGTACGAGCAGTACTTC.

This clonotype was recorded at least ten times. This chain links TRBV10-3 with TRBJ2-7; D unresolved. Deletions cut 0 bases from V and 3 bases from J, with 9 bases between. This CDR3 comprises 14 residues. Per the germline V gene, CDR1 is ENHRY and CDR2 is SYGVKD. CDR3 bases: TGTGCCATCAGTGAGTCATTGGCATACTACGAGCAGTACTTC. Amino acid sequence: CAISESLAYYEQYF.

V and J are TRBV9 and TRBJ2-7; D is perhaps TRBD1 (6 bases). Germline CDR1 and CDR2: SGDLS and YYNGEE. Trimming took 0 bases from V and 3 from J, leaving 16 bases between them. This CDR3 is built from 16 residues. The DNA of the CDR3 is TGTGCCAGCAGCGTAGCATGGGACAACGGGTTCTACGAGCAGTACTTC. Translation gives CASSVAWDNGFYEQYF.

There are a few counts of this clonotype. The chain links TRBV12-3 or TRBV12-4 to TRBJ2-1; 14 bases are a match to TRBD2. The V and J ends lost 5 bases and 4 bases, in that order; junction bases with no gene match: 7. CDR3 length: 17 residues. The CDR3 DNA is TGTGCCAGCAGTACCCGACTAGCGGGGGGGGGATACAATGAGCAGTTCTTC. Its translation is CASSTRLAGGGYNEQFF.

In its sample, this clonotype was seen a few times. The rearrangement uses TRBV7-8 and TRBJ2-7; possibly TRBD2 for D (5 bases). The CDR3 sequence is 12 residues long. V lost 5 bases and J 6 bases, leaving 11 bases between the germline ends. The germline V gene encodes CDR1 SGHVS and CDR2 FQNEAQ. The CDR3 DNA sequence: TGTGCCAGCAGCCCCCCGGGAAGCGAGCAGTACTTC. Translated: CASSPPGSEQYF.

This clonotype has only one observation. The V and J genes are TRBV13 and TRBJ2-5; 10 nucleotides line up with TRBD2. The trim removed 0 bases at V and 2 bases at J, leaving 6 bases unmatched. Per the germline V gene, CDR1 is PRHDT and CDR2 is FYEKMQ (reference sequence). This CDR3 comprises 17 residues. DNA of the CDR3: TGTGCCAGCAGCTTAGGGACTAGCGGGCGAATTCAAGAGACCCAGTACTTC. Its translation: CASSLGTSGRIQETQYF.

The chain has TRBV6-1 and TRBJ1-1; D unclear. The CDR3 consists of 14 residues. Germline V CDR1 and CDR2: MNHNS, SASEGT. Trimming shortened V by 4 bases and J by 4 bases, and 13 bases separated the two germline ends. DNA of the CDR3: TGTGCCAGCAGTGGAGGGTATGGGATCACTGAAGCTTTCTTT. Protein: CASSGGYGITEAFF.

The chain employs TRBV30 and TRBJ2-7; TRBD1 agrees at 10 bases. The CDR3 contains 15 residues. The V and J ends lost 0 bases and 3 bases, in that order; junction bases with no gene match: 5. Germline V lookup: CDR1 GTSNPN, CDR2 SVGIG (reference sequence). CDR3: CAWSVRDRGHYEQYF. The DNA of the CDR3 is TGTGCCTGGAGTGTAAGGGACAGGGGACACTACGAGCAGTACTTC. Combining the CDR3 with reference TRBV30 and TRBJ2-7 gives the whole variable domain SQTIHQWPATLVQPVGSPLSLECTVEGTSNPNLYWYRQAAGRGLQLLFYSVGIGQISSEVPQNLSASRPQDRQFILSSKKLLLSDSGFYLCAWSVRDRGHYEQYFGPGTRLTVT.

This rearrangement joins TRBV5-6 to TRBJ2-3, with D possibly being TRBD2 (5 bases). Looked up from germline, CDR1 is SGHDT and CDR2 is YYEEEE. The CDR3 covers 15 residues. V shed 1 base and J shed 1 base, with 10 bases lying between them. The CDR3 loop is CASSLLAEGTDTQYF. The CDR3 nucleotides are TGTGCCAGCAGCTTGCTGGCGGAGGGCACAGATACGCAGTATTTT.

A few counts support this clonotype. The chain uses TRBV14 and TRBJ2-1, with D perhaps TRBD2 (6 bases). In germline, CDR1 is SGHDN, CDR2 FVKESK. There are 14 residues in the CDR3. Trimming removed 1 base at V and 5 bases at J, with 9 bases between. The CDR3 reads CASSQVLANNEQFF. In DNA, the CDR3 is TGTGCCAGCAGCCAAGTGCTAGCGAACAATGAGCAGTTCTTC.

This clonotype came up many times. This chain links TRBV12-3 or TRBV12-4 with TRBJ1-5; TRBD1 is a possible D gene (6 bases). V was shortened by 11 bases and J by 6 bases, with 17 bases between the two germline ends. The CDR3 has 13 amino acids. CDR3 sequence (DNA): TGTGCCTGTCGTGGCCAGGGGAGTCAGCCCCAGCATTTT. Translating it yields CACRGQGSQPQHF.

Only a few counts were recorded for this clonotype. The genes are TRBV5-1 and TRBJ2-7; D not certain. The CDR3 extends over 12 amino acids. V was clipped by 4 bases and J by 4 bases, with 9 bases between them. From germline, CDR1 is SGHRS and CDR2 YFSETQ. CDR3 amino acids: CASSADGYEQYF. The CDR3 DNA sequence: TGCGCCAGCAGCGCGGACGGATACGAGCAGTACTTC.

The chain carries TRBV12-3 or TRBV12-4 and TRBJ2-3; D unclear. CDR3 length: 14 amino acids. V was clipped by 6 bases and J by 1 base, with 11 bases between them. In DNA, the CDR3 is TGTGCCAGCAGCCCGGCGCCTGGCACAGATACGCAGTATTTT. Translated: CASSPAPGTDTQYF.

This chain joins TRBV7-8 and TRBJ2-3; D perhaps matches TRBD1 (5 bases). The V gene lost 0 bases and the J gene lost 0 bases, with 10 bases spanning the gap. CDR1 is SGHVS, CDR2 FQNEAQ, per germline. The CDR3 runs 16 residues. DNA of the CDR3: TGTGCCAGCAGCTTAGCGTTTCGGACAAGCACAGATACGCAGTATTTT. Residues: CASSLAFRTSTDTQYF.

This clonotype has just a few counts. V usage is TRBV5-6 and J usage is TRBJ2-1; tentatively, D is TRBD1 (5 bases). The V gene's germline CDR1 is SGHDT and CDR2 YYEEEE. CDR3 length equals 13 residues. V was pared by 7 bases and J by 5 bases, with 13 bases between. As DNA, the CDR3 is TGTGCCAGCCTCGGGCAGGGTAACAATGAGCAGTTCTTC. Protein: CASLGQGNNEQFF.

This clonotype was seen only a few times. This chain links TRBV4-3 with TRBJ1-6; TRBD1 matches 10 bases. The CDR3 sequence is 15 residues long. Germline trimming cut 1 base from V and 7 bases from J; bases unmatched to any gene: 1. Germline loops: CDR1 LGHNA, CDR2 YSLEER. CDR3 in amino acids: CASSQAGQGNSPLHF. For the CDR3, the DNA is TGCGCCAGCAGCCAAGCGGGACAGGGGAATTCACCCCTCCACTTT.